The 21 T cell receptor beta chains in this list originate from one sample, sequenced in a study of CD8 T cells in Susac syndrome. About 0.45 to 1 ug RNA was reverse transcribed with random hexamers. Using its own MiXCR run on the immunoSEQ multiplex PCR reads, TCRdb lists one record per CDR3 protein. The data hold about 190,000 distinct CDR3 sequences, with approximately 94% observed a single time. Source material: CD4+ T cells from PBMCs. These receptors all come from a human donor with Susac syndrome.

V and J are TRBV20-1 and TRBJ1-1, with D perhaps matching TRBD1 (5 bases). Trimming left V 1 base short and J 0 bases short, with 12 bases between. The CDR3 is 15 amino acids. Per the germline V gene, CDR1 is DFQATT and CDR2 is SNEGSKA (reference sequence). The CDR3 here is CSARGGLRVNTEAFF. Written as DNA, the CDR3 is TGCAGTGCTAGAGGGGGACTGCGGGTGAACACTGAAGCTTTCTTT.

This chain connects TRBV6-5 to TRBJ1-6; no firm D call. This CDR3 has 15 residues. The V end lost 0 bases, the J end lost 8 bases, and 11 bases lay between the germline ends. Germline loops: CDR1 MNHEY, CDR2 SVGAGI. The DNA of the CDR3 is TGTGCCAGCAGTTACTCGAATGGAATCGATTCACCCCTCCACTTT. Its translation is CASSYSNGIDSPLHF.

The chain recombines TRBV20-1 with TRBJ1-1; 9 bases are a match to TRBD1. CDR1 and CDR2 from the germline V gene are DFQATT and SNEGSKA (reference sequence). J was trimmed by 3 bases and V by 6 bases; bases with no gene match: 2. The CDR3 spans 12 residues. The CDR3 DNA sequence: TGCAGTGCGAGACAGGGGGACACTGAAGCTTTCTTT. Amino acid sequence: CSARQGDTEAFF.

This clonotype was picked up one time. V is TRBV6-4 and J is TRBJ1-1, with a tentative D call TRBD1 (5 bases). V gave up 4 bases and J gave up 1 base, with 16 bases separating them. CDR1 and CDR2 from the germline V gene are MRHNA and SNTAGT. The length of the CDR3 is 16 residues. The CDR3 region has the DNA TGTGCCAGCAGTGCCCATGGGGCGACCACGAACACTGAAGCTTTCTTT. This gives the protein CASSAHGATTNTEAFF.

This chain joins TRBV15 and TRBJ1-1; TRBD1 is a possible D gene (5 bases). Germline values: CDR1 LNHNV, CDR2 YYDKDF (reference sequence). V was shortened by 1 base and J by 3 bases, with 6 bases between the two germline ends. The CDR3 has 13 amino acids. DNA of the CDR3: TGTGCCACCAGCAGAGTGGGGGACACTGAAGCTTTCTTT. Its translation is CATSRVGDTEAFF.

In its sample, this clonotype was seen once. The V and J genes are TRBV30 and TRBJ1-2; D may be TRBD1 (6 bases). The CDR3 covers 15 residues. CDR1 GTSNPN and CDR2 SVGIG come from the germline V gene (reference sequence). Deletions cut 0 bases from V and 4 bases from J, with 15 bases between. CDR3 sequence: CAWSVDTGSGYGYTF. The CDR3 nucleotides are TGTGCCTGGAGTGTCGATACAGGGTCTGGCTATGGCTACACCTTC.

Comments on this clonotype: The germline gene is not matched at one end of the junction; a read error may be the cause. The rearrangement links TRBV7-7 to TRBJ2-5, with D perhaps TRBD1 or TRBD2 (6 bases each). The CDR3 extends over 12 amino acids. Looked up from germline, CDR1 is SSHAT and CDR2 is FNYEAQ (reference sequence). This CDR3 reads CASSGGGETQYF. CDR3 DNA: TGTGCTAGCAGTGGAGGGGGAGAGACCCAGTACTTC. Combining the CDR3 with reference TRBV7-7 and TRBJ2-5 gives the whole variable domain GAGVSQSPRYKVTKRGQDVTLRCDPISSHATLYWYQQALGQGPEFLTYFNYEAQPDKSGLPSDRFSAERPEGSISTLTIQRTEQRDSAMYRCASSGGGETQYFGPGTRLLVL.

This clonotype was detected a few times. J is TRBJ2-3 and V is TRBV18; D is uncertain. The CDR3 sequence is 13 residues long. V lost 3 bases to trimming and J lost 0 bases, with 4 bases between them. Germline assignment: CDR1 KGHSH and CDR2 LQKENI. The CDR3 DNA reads TGTGCCAGCTCACCCCCTAGCACAGATACGCAGTATTTT. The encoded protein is CASSPPSTDTQYF.

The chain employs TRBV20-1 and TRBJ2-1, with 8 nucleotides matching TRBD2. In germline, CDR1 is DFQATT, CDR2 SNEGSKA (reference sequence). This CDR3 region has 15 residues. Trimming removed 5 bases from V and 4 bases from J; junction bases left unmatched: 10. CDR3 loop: CSAAPQRGRYNEQFF. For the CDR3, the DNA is TGCAGTGCTGCCCCACAGCGGGGGCGTTACAATGAGCAGTTCTTC.

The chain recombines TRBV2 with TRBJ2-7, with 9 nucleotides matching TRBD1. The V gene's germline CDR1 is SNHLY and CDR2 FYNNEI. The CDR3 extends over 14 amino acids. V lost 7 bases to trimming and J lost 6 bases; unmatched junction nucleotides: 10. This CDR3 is CASNRGTGRSEQYF. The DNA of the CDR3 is TGTGCCAGCAACCGCGGGACAGGGAGGTCCGAGCAGTACTTC.

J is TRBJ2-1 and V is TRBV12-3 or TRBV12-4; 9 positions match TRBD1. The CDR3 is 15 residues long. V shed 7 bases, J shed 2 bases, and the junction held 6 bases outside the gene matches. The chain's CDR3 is CASNEDRGTYNEQFF. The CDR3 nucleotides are TGTGCCAGCAACGAGGACAGGGGTACCTACAATGAGCAGTTCTTC.

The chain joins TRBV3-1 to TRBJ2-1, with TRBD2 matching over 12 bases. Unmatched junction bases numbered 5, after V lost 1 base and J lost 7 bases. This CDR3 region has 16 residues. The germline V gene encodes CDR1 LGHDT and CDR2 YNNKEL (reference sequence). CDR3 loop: CASSQVLAGGSNEQFF. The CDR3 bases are TGTGCCAGCAGCCAAGTACTAGCGGGGGGATCGAATGAGCAGTTCTTC.

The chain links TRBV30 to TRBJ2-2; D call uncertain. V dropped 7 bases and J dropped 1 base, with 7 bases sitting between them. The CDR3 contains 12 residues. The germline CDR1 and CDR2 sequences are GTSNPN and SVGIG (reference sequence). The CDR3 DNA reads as TGTGCCTCCTCCGGGAACACCGGGGAGCTGTTTTTT. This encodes CASSGNTGELFF.

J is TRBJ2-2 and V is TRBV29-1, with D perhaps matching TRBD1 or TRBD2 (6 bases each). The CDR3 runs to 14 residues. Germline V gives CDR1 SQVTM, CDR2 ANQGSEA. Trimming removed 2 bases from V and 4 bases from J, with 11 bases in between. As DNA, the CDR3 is TGCAGCGTTGAAACGGGGGCCGGCACCGGGGAGCTGTTTTTT. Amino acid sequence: CSVETGAGTGELFF.

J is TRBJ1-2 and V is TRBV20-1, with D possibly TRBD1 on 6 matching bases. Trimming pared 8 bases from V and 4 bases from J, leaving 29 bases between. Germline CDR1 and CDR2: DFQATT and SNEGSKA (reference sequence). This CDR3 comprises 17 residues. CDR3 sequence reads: CSRGGAPRTVLLYGYTF. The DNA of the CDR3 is TGCAGTCGGGGGGGGGCCCCTCGGACAGTCTTGCTCTATGGCTACACCTTC.

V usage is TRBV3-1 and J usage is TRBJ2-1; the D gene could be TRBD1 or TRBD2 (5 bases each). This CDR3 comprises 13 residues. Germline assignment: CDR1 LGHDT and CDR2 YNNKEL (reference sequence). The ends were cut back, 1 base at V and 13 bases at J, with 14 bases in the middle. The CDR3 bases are TGTGCCAGCAGCCAAGGGCTGAGGGGAGACCAGTTCTTC. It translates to CASSQGLRGDQFF.

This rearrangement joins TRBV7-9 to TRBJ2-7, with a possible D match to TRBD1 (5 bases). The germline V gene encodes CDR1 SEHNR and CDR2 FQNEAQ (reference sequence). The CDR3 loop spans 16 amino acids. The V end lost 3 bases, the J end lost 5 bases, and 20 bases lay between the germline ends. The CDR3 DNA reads TGTGCCAGCAGCTTGTGGCAGGGAACGTCTTTGAACGAGCAGTACTTC. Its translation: CASSLWQGTSLNEQYF.

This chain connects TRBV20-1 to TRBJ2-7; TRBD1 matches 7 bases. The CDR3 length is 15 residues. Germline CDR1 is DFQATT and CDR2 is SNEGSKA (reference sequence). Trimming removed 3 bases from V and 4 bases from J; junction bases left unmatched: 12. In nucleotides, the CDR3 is TGCAGTGCTAGTTCACCGACCGGGACAGTTTACGAGCAGTACTTC. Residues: CSASSPTGTVYEQYF.

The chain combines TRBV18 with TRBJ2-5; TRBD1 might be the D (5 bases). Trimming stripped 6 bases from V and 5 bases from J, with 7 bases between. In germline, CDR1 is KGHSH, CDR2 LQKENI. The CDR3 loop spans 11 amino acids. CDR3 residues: CASSAGETQYF. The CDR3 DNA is TGTGCCAGCTCGGCAGGGGAGACCCAGTACTTC.

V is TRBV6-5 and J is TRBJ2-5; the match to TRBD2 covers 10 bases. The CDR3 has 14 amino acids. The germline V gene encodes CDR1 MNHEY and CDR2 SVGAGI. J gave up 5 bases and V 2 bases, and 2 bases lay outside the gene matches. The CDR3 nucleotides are TGTGCCAGCAGTTACAGTAGCGGGGGGGAGACCCAGTACTTC. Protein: CASSYSSGGETQYF.

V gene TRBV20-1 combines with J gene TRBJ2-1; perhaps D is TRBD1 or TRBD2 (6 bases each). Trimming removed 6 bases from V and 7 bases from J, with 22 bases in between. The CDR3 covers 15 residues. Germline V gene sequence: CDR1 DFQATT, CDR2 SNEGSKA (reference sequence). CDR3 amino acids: CSAGAGPVRGNEQFF. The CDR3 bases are TGCAGTGCAGGGGCGGGACCCGTTAGGGGGAATGAGCAGTTCTTC.